This TCR beta chain was recorded in a study of blood T cell repertoires in COVID-19. This clone was counted once. Measured with immunoSEQ multiplex PCR; TCRdb has only the in-frame clones, and not every one. In the table there are a few hundred thousand clones, 89% of which are singletons. V lost 5 bases and J 1 base, leaving 11 bases between the germline ends. The CDR3 spans 14 residues. Germline V lookup: CDR1 LNHDA, CDR2 SQIVND (reference sequence). The clonotype was recovered from a woman between 40 and 50 years old who had recovered from COVID-19. This rearrangement joins TRBV19 to TRBJ2-5, with a tentative D call TRBD1 (6 bases). The sample consisted of peripheral blood. The CDR3: CASSARDIQETQYF. In DNA form, the CDR3 reads TGTGCCAGTAGTGCTCGGGACATCCAAGAGACCCAGTACTTC. Using reference TRBV19 and TRBJ2-5 for the parts outside the CDR3, the full variable domain is DGGITQSPKYLFRKEGQNVTLSCEQNLNHDAMYWYRQDPGQGLRLIYYSQIVNDFQKGDIAEGYSVSREKKESFPLTVTSAQKNPTAFYLCASSARDIQETQYFGPGTRLLVL.